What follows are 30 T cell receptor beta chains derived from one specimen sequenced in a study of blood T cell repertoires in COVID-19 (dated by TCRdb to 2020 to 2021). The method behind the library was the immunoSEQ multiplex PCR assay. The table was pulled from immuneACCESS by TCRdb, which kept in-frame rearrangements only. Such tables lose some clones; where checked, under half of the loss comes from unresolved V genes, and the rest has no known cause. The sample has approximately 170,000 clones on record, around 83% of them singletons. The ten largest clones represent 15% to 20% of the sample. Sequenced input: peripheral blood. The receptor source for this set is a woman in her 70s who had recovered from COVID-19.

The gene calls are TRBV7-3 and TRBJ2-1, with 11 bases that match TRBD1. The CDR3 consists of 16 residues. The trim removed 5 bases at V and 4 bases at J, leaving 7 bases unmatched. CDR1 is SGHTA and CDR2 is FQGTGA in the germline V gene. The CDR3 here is CASSPSRDRGYNEQFF. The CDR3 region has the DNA TGTGCCAGCAGCCCGAGCCGGGACAGGGGGTACAATGAGCAGTTCTTC. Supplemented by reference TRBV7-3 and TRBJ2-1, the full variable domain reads GAGVSQTPSNKVTEKGKYVELRCDPISGHTALYWYRQSLGQGPEFLIYFQGTGAADDSGLPNDRFFAVRPEGSVSTLKIQRTERGDSAVYLCASSPSRDRGYNEQFFGPGTRLTVL.

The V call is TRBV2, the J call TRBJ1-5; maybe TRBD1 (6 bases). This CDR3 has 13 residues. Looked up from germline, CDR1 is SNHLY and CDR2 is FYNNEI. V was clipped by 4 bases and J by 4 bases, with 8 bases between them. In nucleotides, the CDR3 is TGTGCCAGCAGTGCCGGACAGAATCAGCCCCAGCATTTT. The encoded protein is CASSAGQNQPQHF. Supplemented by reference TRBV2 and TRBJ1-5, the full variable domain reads EPEVTQTPSHQVTQMGQEVILRCVPISNHLYFYWYRQILGQKVEFLVSFYNNEISEKSEIFDDQFSVERPDGSNFTLKIRSTKLEDSAMYFCASSAGQNQPQHFGDGTRLSIL.

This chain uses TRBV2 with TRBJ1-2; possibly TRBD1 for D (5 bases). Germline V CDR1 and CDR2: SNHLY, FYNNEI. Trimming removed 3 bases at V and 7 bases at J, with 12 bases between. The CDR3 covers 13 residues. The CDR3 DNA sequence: TGTGCCAGCAGTGAGGGCAGGGAAACTGGCTACACCTTC. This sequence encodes CASSEGRETGYTF.

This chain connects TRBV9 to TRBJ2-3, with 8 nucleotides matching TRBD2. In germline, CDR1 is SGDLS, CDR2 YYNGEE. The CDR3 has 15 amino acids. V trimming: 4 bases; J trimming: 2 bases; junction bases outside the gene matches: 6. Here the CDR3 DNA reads TGTGCCAGCAGCCCTCGGGGGGGAACCACAGATACGCAGTATTTT. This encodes CASSPRGGTTDTQYF.

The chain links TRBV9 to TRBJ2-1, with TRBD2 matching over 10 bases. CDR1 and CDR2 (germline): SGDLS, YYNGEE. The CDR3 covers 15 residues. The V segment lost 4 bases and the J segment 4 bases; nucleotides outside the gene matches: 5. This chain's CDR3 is CASSRSGGPYNEQFF. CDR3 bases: TGTGCCAGCAGCCGTAGCGGGGGGCCATACAATGAGCAGTTCTTC.

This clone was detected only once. In DNA form, the CDR3 reads TGTGCCATCAGTGAAGCGCTAGCGGGAGGGCCGGCGGGCGGGGAGCTGTTTTTT. It yields the protein CAISEALAGGPAGGELFF. J is TRBJ2-2 and V is TRBV10-3; 12 bases line up with TRBD2. This CDR3 is built from 18 residues. CDR1 and CDR2 from the germline V gene are ENHRY and SYGVKD. Trimming removed 3 bases from V and 7 bases from J; junction bases left unmatched: 12.

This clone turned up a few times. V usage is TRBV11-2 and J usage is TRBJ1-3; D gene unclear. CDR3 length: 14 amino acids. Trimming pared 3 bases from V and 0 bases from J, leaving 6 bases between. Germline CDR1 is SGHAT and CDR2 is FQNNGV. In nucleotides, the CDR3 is TGTGCCAGCAGCTTGGCCGTCTCTGGAAACACCATATATTTT. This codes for CASSLAVSGNTIYF.

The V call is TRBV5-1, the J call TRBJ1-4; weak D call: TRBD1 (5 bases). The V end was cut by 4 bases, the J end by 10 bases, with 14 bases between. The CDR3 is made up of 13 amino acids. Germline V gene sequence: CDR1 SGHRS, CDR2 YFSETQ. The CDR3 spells CASSPQEGRKLFF. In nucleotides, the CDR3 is TGCGCCAGCAGCCCCCAGGAGGGGAGAAAACTGTTTTTT.

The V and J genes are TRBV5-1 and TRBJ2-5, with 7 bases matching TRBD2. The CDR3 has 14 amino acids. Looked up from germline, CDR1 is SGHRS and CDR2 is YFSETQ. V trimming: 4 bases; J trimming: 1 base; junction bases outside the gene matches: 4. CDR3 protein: CASSQTSAQETQYF. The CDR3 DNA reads TGCGCCAGCAGCCAAACTAGCGCCCAAGAGACCCAGTACTTC.

CDR3 bases: TGTGCCAGCAGCTTGAATGTGAACAGGGGGAACGGCTACACCTTC. It encodes CASSLNVNRGNGYTF. The rearrangement links TRBV11-2 to TRBJ1-2, with TRBD1 matching 8 bases. Germline V lookup: CDR1 SGHAT, CDR2 FQNNGV. Trimming cost V 3 bases and J 8 bases; bases outside gene matches: 11. CDR3 length equals 15 residues.

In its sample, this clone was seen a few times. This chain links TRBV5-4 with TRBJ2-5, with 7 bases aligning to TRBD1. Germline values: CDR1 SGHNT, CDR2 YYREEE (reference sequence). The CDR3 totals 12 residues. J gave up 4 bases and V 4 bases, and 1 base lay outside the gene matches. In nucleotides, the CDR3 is TGTGCCAGCAGCGCAGGGGGAGAGACCCAGTACTTC. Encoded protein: CASSAGGETQYF.

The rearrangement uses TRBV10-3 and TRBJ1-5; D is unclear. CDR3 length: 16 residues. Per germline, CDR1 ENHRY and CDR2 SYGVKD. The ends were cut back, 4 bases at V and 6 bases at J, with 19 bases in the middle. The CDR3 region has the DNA TGTGCCATCAGTGCTACCCCCTCACGGGAGGGTCAGCCCCAGCATTTT. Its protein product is CAISATPSREGQPQHF.

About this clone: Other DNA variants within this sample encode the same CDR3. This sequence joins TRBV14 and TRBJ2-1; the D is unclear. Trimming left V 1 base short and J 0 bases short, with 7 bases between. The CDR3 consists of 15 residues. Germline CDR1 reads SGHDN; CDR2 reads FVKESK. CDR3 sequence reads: CASSQGGSSYNEQFF. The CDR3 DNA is TGTGCCAGCAGCCAAGGCGGCAGCTCCTACAATGAGCAGTTCTTC.

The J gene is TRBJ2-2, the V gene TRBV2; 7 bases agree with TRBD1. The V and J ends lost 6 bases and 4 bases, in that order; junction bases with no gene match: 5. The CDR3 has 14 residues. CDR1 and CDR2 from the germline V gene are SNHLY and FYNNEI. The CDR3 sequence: CASRPGTVTGELFF. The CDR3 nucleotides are TGTGCCAGCAGGCCGGGGACAGTCACCGGGGAGCTGTTTTTT.

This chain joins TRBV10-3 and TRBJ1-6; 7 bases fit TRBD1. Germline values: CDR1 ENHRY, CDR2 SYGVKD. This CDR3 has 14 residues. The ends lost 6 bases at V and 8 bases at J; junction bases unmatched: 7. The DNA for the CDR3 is TGTGCCATCAGCAAAAGACAGGGTGATTCACCCCTCCACTTT. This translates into CAISKRQGDSPLHF.

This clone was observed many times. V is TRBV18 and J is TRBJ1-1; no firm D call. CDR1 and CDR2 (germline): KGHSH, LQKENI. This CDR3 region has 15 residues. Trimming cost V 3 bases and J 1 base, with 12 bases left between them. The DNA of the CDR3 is TGTGCCAGCTCACCGCCCGGAGGTCAGAACACTGAAGCTTTCTTT. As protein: CASSPPGGQNTEAFF.

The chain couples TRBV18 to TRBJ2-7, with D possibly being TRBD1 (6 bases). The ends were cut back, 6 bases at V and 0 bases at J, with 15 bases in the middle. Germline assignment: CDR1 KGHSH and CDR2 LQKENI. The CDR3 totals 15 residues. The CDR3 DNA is TGTGCCAGCTCGCAACCCGGACAGCGCTCCTACGAGCAGTACTTC. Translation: CASSQPGQRSYEQYF. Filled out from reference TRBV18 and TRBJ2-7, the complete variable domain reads NAGVMQNPRHLVRRRGQEARLRCSPMKGHSHVYWYRQLPEEGLKFMVYLQKENIIDESGMPKERFSAEFPKEGPSILRIQQVVRGDSAAYFCASSQPGQRSYEQYFGPGTRLTVT.

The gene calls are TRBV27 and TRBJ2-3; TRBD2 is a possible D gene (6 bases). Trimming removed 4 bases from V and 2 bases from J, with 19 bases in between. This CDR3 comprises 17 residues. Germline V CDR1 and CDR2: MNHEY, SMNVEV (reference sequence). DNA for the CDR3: TGTGCCAGCAGTTGGGATCTTAGCGGAAAAGACACAGATACGCAGTATTTT. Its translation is CASSWDLSGKDTDTQYF.

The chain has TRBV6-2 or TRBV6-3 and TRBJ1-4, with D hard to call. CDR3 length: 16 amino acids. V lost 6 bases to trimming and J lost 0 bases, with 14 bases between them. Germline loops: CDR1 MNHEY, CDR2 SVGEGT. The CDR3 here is CASSARGATTNEKLFF. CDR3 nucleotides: TGTGCCAGCAGCGCACGGGGAGCCACAACTAATGAAAAACTGTTTTTT.

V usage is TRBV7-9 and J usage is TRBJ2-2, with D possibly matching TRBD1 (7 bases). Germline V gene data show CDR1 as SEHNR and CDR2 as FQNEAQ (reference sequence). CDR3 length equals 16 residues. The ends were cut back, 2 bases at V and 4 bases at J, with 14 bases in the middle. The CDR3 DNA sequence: TGTGCCAGCAGCTTAAGGAGGGGGCGCCCCACCGGGGAGCTGTTTTTT. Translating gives CASSLRRGRPTGELFF.

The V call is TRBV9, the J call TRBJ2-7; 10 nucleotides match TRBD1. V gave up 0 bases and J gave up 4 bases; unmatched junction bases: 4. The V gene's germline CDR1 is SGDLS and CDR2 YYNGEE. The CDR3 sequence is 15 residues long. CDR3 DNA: TGTGCCAGCAGCGTAGGGACAGGGGGGTGGTACGAGCAGTACTTC. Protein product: CASSVGTGGWYEQYF.

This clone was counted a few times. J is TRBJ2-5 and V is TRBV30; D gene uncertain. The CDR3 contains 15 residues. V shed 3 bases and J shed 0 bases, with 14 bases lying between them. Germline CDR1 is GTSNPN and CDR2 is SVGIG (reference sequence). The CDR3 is CAWRDITGYQETQYF. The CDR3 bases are TGTGCCTGGAGAGACATTACTGGGTACCAAGAGACCCAGTACTTC.

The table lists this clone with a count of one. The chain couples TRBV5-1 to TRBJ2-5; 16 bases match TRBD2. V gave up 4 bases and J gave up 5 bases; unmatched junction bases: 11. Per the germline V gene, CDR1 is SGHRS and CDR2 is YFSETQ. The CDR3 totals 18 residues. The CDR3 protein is CASSAGTSGRAGWETQYF. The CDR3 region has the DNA TGCGCCAGCAGCGCCGGGACTAGCGGGAGGGCCGGTTGGGAGACCCAGTACTTC. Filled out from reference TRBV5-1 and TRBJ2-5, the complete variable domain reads KAGVTQTPRYLIKTRGQQVTLSCSPISGHRSVSWYQQTPGQGLQFLFEYFSETQRNKGNFPGRFSGRQFSNSRSEMNVSTLELGDSALYLCASSAGTSGRAGWETQYFGPGTRLLVL.

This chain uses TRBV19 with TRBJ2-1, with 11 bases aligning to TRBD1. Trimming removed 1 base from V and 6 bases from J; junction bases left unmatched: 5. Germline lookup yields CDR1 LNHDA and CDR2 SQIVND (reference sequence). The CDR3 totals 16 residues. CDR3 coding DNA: TGTGCCAGTAGTATAGTATGGGACAGGGGGACCAATGAGCAGTTCTTC. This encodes CASSIVWDRGTNEQFF.

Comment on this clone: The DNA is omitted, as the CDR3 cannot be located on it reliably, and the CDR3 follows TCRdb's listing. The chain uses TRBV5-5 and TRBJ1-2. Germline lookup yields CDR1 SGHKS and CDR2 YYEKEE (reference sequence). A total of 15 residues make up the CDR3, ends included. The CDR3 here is CASSFGAGWDYGYTF.

CDR3 DNA: TGCAGCGCGCAGACAGGCCGGGGCTATGGCTACACCTTC. Translating it yields CSAQTGRGYGYTF. The chain couples TRBV29-1 to TRBJ1-2, with TRBD1 as a possible D gene (6 bases). Trimming shortened V by 7 bases and J by 4 bases, and 16 bases separated the two germline ends. The CDR3 extends over 13 amino acids. Germline loops: CDR1 SQVTM, CDR2 ANQGSEA.

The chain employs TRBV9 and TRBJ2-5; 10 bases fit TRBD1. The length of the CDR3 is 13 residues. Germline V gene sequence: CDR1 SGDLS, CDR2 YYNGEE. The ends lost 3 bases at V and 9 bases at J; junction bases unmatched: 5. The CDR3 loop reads CASSDDRGRAQYF. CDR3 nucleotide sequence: TGTGCCAGCAGCGATGACAGGGGGCGAGCCCAGTACTTC.

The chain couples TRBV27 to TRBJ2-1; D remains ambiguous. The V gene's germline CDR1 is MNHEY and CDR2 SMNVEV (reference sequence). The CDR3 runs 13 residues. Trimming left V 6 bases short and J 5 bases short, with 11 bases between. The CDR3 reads CASSKTRNNEQFF. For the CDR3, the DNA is TGTGCCAGCAGCAAAACCAGGAACAATGAGCAGTTCTTC.

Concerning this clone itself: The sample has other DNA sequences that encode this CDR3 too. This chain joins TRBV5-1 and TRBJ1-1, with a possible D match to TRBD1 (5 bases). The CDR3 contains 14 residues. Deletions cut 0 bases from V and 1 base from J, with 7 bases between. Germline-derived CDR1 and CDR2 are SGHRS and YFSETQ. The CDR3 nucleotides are TGCGCCAGCAGCTTGGTAGGGGCGAACACTGAAGCTTTCTTT. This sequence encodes CASSLVGANTEAFF.

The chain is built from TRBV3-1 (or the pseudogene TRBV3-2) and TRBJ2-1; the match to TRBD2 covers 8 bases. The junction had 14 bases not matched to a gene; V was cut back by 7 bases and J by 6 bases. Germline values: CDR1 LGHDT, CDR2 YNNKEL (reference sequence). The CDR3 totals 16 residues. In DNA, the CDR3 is TGTGCCAGCACCGTACGGGGGGGGAGTACCGGCAATGAGCAGTTCTTC. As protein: CASTVRGGSTGNEQFF.